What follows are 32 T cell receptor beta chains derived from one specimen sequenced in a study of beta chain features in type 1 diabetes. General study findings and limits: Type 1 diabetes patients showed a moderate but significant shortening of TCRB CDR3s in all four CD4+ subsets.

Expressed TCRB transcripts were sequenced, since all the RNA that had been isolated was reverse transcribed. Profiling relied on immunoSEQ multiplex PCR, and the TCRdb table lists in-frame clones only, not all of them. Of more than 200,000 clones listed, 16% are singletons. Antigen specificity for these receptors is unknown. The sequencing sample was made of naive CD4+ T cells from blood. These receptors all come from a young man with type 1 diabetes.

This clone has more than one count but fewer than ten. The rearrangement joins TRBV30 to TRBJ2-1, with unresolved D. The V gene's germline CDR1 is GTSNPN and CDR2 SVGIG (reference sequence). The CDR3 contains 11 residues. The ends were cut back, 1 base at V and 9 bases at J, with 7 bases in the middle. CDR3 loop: CAWSERGEQFF. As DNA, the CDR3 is TGTGCCTGGAGTGAAAGAGGTGAGCAGTTCTTC.

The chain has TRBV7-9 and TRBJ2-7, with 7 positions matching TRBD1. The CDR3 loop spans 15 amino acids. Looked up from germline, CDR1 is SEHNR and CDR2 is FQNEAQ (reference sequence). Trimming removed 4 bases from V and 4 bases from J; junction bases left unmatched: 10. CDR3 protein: CASSSPPGTAYEQYF. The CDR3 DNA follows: TGTGCCAGCAGCTCCCCGCCGGGGACAGCATACGAGCAGTACTTC.

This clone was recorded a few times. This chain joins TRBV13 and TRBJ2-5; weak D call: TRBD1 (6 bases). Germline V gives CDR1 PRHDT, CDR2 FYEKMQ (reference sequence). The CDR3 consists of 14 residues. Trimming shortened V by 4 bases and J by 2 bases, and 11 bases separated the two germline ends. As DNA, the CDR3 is TGTGCCAGCAGCTACCGACAGGAGCAAGAGACCCAGTACTTC. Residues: CASSYRQEQETQYF.

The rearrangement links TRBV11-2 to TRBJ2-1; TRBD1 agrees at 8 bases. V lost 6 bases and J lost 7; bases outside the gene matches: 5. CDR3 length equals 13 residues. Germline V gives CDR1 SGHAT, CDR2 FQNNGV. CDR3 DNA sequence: TGTGCCAGCAGTCACAACAGGGGGAATGAGCAGTTCTTC. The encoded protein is CASSHNRGNEQFF.

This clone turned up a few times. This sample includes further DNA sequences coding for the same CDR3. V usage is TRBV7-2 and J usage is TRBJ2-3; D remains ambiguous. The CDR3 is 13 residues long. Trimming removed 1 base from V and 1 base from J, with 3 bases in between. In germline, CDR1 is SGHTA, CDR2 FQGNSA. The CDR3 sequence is CASSLVGTDTQYF. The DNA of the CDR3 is TGTGCCAGCAGCTTAGTGGGCACAGATACGCAGTATTTT.

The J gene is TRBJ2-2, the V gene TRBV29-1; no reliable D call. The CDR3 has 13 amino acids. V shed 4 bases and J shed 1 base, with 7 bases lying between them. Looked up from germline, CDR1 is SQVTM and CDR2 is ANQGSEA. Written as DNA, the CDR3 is TGCAGCGTTGTGGTTCTGAACACCGGGGAGCTGTTTTTT. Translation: CSVVVLNTGELFF.

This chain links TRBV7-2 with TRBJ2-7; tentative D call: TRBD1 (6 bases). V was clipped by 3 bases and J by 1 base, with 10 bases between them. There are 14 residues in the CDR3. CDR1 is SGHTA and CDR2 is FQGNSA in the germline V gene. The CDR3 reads CASSLGAESYEQYF. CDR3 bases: TGTGCCAGCAGCTTGGGGGCGGAGTCCTACGAGCAGTACTTC.

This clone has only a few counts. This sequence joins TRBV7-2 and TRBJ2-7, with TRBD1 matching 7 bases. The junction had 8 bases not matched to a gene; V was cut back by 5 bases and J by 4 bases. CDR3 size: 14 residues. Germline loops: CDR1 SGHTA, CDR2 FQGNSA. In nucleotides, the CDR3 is TGTGCCAGCAGCACGCCGGGACAGCAATACGAGCAGTACTTC. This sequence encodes CASSTPGQQYEQYF.

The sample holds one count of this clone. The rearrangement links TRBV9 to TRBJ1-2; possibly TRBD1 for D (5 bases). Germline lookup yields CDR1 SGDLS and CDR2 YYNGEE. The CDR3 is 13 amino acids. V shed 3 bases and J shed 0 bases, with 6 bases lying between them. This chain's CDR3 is CASSGQPNYGYTF. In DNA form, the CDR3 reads TGTGCCAGCAGCGGACAGCCTAACTATGGCTACACCTTC. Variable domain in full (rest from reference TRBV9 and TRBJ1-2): DSGVTQTPKHLITATGQRVTLRCSPRSGDLSVYWYQQSLDQGLQFLIQYYNGEERAKGNILERFSAQQFPDLHSELNLSSLELGDSALYFCASSGQPNYGYTFGSGTRLTVV.

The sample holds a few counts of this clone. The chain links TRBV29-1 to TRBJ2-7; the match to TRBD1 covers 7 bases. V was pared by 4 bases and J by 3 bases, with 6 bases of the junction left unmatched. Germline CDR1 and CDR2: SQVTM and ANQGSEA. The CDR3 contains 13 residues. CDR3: CSVGTGEIYEQYF. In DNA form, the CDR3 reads TGCAGCGTTGGGACAGGCGAGATCTACGAGCAGTACTTC.

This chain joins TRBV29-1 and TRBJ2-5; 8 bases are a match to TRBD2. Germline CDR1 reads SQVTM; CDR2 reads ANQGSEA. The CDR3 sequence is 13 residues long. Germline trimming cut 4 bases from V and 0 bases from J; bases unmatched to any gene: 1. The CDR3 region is CSVGGRNQETQYF. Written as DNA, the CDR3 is TGCAGCGTTGGCGGGAGGAACCAAGAGACCCAGTACTTC.

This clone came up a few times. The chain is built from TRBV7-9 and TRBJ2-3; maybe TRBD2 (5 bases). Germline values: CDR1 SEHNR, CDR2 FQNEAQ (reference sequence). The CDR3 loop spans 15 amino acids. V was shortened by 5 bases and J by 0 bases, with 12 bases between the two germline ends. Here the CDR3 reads CASSQLEPSTDTQYF. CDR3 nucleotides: TGTGCCAGCAGCCAACTAGAGCCTAGCACAGATACGCAGTATTTT.

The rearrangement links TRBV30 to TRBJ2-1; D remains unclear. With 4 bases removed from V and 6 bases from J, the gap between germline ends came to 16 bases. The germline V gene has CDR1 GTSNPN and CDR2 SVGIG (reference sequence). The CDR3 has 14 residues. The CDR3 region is CAWKGGELGNEQFF. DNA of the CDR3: TGTGCCTGGAAGGGCGGCGAGCTGGGCAATGAGCAGTTCTTC.

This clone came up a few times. The CDR3 here is CASSFRDRGNQPQHF. CDR3 DNA sequence: TGTGCCAGCAGCTTCCGGGACAGGGGCAATCAGCCCCAGCATTTT. The chain couples TRBV5-6 to TRBJ1-5; 9 bases align to TRBD1. J gave up 2 bases and V 2 bases, and 2 bases lay outside the gene matches. The CDR3 consists of 15 residues. CDR1 is SGHDT and CDR2 is YYEEEE in the germline V gene.

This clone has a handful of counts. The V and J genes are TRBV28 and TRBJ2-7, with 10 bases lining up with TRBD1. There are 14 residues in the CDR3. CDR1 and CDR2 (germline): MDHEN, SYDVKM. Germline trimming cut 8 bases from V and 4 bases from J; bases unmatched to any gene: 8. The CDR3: CASHTWDRGYEQYF. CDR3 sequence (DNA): TGTGCCAGCCACACCTGGGACAGGGGATACGAGCAGTACTTC.

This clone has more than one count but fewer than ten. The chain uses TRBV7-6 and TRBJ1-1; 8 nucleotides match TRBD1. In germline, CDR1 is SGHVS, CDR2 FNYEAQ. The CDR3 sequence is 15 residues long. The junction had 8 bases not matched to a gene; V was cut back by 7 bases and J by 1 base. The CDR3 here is CASTQRTGRNTEAFF. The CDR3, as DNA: TGTGCCAGCACGCAAAGGACAGGGAGGAACACTGAAGCTTTCTTT. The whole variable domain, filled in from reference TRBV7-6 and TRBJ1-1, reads GAGVSQSPRYKVTKRGQDVALRCDPISGHVSLYWYRQALGQGPEFLTYFNYEAQQDKSGLPNDRFSAERPEGSISTLTIQRTEQRDSAMYRCASTQRTGRNTEAFFGQGTRLTVV.

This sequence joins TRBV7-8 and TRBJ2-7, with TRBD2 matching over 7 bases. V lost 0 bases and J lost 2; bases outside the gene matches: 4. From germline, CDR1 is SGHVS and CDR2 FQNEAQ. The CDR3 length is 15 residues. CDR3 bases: TGTGCCAGCAGCTTAGCAGCTAGCGGAACCTACGAGCAGTACTTC. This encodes CASSLAASGTYEQYF.

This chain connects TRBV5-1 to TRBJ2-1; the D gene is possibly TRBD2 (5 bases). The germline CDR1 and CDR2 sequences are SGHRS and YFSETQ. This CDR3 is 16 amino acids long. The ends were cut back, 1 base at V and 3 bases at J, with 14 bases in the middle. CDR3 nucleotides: TGCGCCAGCAGCTTGAATAGCGATGCGAGCTACAATGAGCAGTTCTTC. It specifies CASSLNSDASYNEQFF.

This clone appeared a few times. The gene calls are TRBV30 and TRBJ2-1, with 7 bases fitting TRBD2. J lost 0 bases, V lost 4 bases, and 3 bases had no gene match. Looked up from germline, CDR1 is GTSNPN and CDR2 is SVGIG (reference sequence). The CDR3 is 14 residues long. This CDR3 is CAWKGGSSYNEQFF. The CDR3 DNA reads TGTGCCTGGAAGGGCGGGAGCTCCTACAATGAGCAGTTCTTC.

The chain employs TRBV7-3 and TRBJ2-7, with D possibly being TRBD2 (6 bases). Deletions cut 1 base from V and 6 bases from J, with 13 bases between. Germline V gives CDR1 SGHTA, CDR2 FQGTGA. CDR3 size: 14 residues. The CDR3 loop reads CASSLSSGNSEQYF. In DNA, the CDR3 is TGTGCCAGCAGCTTAAGTAGCGGAAACTCCGAGCAGTACTTC.

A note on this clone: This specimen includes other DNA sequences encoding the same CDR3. The CDR3 spells CSVGGQINEKLFF. In nucleotides, the CDR3 is TGCAGCGTTGGTGGGCAGATTAATGAAAAACTGTTTTTT. The V and J genes are TRBV29-1 and TRBJ1-4; no clear D gene. The CDR3 has 13 amino acids. The germline V gene has CDR1 SQVTM and CDR2 ANQGSEA. V lost 4 bases and J 4 bases, leaving 10 bases between the germline ends.

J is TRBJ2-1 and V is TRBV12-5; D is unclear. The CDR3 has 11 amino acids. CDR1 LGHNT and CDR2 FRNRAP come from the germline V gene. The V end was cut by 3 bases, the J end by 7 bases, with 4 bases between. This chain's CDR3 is CASGFRNEQFF. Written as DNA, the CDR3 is TGTGCTAGTGGTTTTCGGAATGAGCAGTTCTTC.

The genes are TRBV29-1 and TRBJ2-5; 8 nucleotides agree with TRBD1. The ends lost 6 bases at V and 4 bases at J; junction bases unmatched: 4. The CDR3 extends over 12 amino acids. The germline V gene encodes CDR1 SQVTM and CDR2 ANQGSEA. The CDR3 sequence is CSVYQGAETQYF. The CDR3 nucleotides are TGCAGCGTGTACCAGGGGGCAGAGACCCAGTACTTC.

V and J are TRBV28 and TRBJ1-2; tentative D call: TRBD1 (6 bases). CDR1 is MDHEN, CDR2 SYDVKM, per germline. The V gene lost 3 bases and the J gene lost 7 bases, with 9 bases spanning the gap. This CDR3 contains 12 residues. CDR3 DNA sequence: TGTGCCAGCAGTTTGCAACAGGGTGGCTACACCTTC. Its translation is CASSLQQGGYTF.

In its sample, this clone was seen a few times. The CDR3 loop reads CASSATSTDTQYF. The CDR3 coding sequence is TGTGCCAGCAGCGCGACAAGCACAGATACGCAGTATTTT. The V call is TRBV7-9, the J call TRBJ2-3, with unresolved D. Germline CDR1 is SEHNR and CDR2 is FQNEAQ (reference sequence). The CDR3 length is 13 residues. V was shortened by 5 bases and J by 0 bases, with 6 bases between the two germline ends.

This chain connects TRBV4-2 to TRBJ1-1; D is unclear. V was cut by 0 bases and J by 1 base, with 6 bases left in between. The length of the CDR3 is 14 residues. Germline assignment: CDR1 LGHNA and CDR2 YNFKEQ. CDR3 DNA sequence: TGTGCCAGCAGCCAAGATCTCGGGAACACTGAAGCTTTCTTT. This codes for CASSQDLGNTEAFF.

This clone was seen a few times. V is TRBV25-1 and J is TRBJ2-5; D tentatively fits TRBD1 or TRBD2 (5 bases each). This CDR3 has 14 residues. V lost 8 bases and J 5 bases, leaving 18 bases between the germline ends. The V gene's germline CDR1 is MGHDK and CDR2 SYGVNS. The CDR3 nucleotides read TGTGCCAGCGGTCCTAGTGGGGGTCGGGAGACCCAGTACTTC. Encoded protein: CASGPSGGRETQYF.

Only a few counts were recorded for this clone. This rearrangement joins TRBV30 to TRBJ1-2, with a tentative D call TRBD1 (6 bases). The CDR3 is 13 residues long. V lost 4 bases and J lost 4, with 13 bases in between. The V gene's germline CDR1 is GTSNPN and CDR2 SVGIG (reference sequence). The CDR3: CAWTGDNSYGYTF. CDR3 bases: TGTGCCTGGACAGGGGATAATTCCTATGGCTACACCTTC.

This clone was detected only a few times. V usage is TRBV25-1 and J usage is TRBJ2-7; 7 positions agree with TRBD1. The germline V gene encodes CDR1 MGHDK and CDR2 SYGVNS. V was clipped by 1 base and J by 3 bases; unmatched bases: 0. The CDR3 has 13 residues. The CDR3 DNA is TGTGCCAGCAGTGAATGGGACAGCTACGAGCAGTACTTC. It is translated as CASSEWDSYEQYF.

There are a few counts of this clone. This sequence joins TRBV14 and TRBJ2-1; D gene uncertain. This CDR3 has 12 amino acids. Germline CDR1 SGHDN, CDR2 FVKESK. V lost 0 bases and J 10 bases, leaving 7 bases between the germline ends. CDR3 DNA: TGTGCCAGCAGCCAAGATTTGAGAGAGCAGTTCTTC. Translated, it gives CASSQDLREQFF.

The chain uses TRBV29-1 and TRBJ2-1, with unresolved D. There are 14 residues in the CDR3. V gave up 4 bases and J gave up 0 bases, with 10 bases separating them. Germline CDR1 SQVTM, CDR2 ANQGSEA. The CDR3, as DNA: TGCAGCGTTGGGTTAGTTAGCTCCTACAATGAGCAGTTCTTC. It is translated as CSVGLVSSYNEQFF.

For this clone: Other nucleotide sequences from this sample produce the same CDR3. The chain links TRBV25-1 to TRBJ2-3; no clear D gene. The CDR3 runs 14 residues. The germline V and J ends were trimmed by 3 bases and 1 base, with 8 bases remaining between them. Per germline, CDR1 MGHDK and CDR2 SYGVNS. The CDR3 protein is CASSESGRTDTQYF. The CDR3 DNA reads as TGTGCCAGCAGTGAGTCGGGTCGCACAGATACGCAGTATTTT.